The 18 T cell receptor beta chains presented below share a single source sample, sequenced in a study of OX40 agonist ivuxolimab in advanced cancers. Generated by immunoSEQ multiplex PCR, the TCRdb table keeps only in-frame clones and is missing some. The sample gives 55,000 to 85,000 clones, 80% to 90% of which show up once; 2.8% is in the top ten. Sequenced here: CD4+ or CD8+ T cells sorted from blood, sampled in a trial of the OX40 agonist ivuxolimab. These receptors originate from an adult with an advanced solid tumor such as melanoma, head and neck, liver or kidney cancer.

This sequence joins TRBV5-5 and TRBJ2-7; no clear D. Germline V lookup: CDR1 SGHKS, CDR2 YYEKEE (reference sequence). Between the trimmed V and J ends, which lost 0 bases and 4 bases, there was a span of 11 bases. CDR3 length: 14 amino acids. CDR3 sequence reads: CASSLVAGKYEQYF. In DNA, the CDR3 is TGTGCCAGCAGCTTGGTTGCAGGCAAATACGAGCAGTACTTC.

A single count supports this clone. This chain connects TRBV18 to TRBJ2-6; possibly TRBD1 for D (6 bases). Between the trimmed V and J ends, which lost 3 bases and 11 bases, there was a span of 20 bases. This CDR3 has 16 residues. In germline, CDR1 is KGHSH, CDR2 LQKENI. The CDR3 DNA sequence: TGTGCCAGCTCACCTGGGGCAGGGGCAGTGTCAGACGTCCTGACTTTC. It specifies CASSPGAGAVSDVLTF.

The rearrangement joins TRBV5-1 to TRBJ1-6, with D perhaps TRBD1 (6 bases). Germline CDR1 SGHRS, CDR2 YFSETQ. CDR3 size: 15 residues. V was pared by 2 bases and J by 8 bases, with 14 bases between. This CDR3 reads CASSFGGRGDSPLHF. The CDR3 coding sequence is TGCGCCAGCAGCTTCGGTGGCAGGGGAGATTCACCCCTCCACTTT.

CDR3 nucleotides: TGTGCCAGTATACTCGGTTTCAATCAGCCCCAGCATTTT. Residues: CASILGFNQPQHF. The V call is TRBV19, the J call TRBJ1-5; no clear D. V lost 7 bases and J 3 bases, leaving 10 bases between the germline ends. CDR3 length: 13 amino acids. The germline V gene encodes CDR1 LNHDA and CDR2 SQIVND (reference sequence).

The V and J genes are TRBV10-2 and TRBJ2-1, with TRBD2 identical over 10 bases. V dropped 0 bases and J dropped 6; count of bases not matched to a gene: 5. The CDR3 has 16 residues. CDR1 and CDR2 (germline): WSHSY, SAAADI. The CDR3 spells CASSESGAGGVNEQFF. As DNA, the CDR3 is TGCGCCAGCAGTGAGTCCGGAGCGGGGGGGGTCAATGAGCAGTTCTTC.

This chain links TRBV2 with TRBJ2-5; 12 positions agree with TRBD2. V dropped 4 bases and J dropped 7; count of bases not matched to a gene: 7. The CDR3 has 15 residues. Germline V gene lookup returns CDR1 SNHLY and CDR2 FYNNEI. The CDR3 nucleotides are TGTGCCAGCAGTGCTAGCGGGGGGGCGATGGTGACCCAGTACTTC. Amino acid sequence: CASSASGGAMVTQYF. Based on the CDR3 plus reference TRBV2 and TRBJ2-5, the full variable domain is EPEVTQTPSHQVTQMGQEVILRCVPISNHLYFYWYRQILGQKVEFLVSFYNNEISEKSEIFDDQFSVERPDGSNFTLKIRSTKLEDSAMYFCASSASGGAMVTQYFGPGTRLLVL.

CDR3 in DNA: TGTGCCAGCAGCTTAGGGACTGGGCGGATGACCCGGTTCTTC. Residues: CASSLGTGRMTRFF. The chain combines TRBV7-2 with TRBJ2-1; possibly TRBD2 for D (5 bases). This CDR3 is built from 14 residues. Germline assignment: CDR1 SGHTA and CDR2 FQGNSA. V shed 1 base and J shed 15 bases, with 19 bases lying between them. The full variable domain, its missing parts supplied by reference TRBV7-2 and TRBJ2-1, is GAGVSQSPSNKVTEKGKDVELRCDPISGHTALYWYRQSLGQGLEFLIYFQGNSAPDKSGLPSDRFSAERTGGSVSTLTIQRTQQEDSAVYLCASSLGTGRMTRFFGPGTRLTVL.

The genes are TRBV6-5 and TRBJ2-7; no reliable D call. This CDR3 region has 13 residues. Germline V gene sequence: CDR1 MNHEY, CDR2 SVGAGI. Trimming removed 6 bases from V and 2 bases from J, with 11 bases in between. CDR3 nucleotide sequence: TGTGCCAGCAGCCCAGACTTCACCTACGAGCAGTACTTC. It codes for CASSPDFTYEQYF.

The chain uses TRBV4-1 and TRBJ2-2, with 8 bases lining up with TRBD1. Germline CDR1 reads MGHRA; CDR2 reads YSYEKL. Germline trimming cut 3 bases from V and 1 base from J; bases unmatched to any gene: 4. The CDR3 spans 16 residues. As DNA, the CDR3 is TGCGCCAGCAGCCACAACAGGGGGGTGAACACCGGGGAGCTGTTTTTT. It codes for CASSHNRGVNTGELFF.

The J gene is TRBJ2-5, the V gene TRBV9, with D possibly matching TRBD2 (5 bases). The germline V gene encodes CDR1 SGDLS and CDR2 YYNGEE. Trimming stripped 5 bases from V and 4 bases from J, with 9 bases between. This CDR3 spans 12 amino acids. As DNA, the CDR3 is TGTGCCAGCAGTCTCGAGGGAGAGACCCAGTACTTC. This sequence encodes CASSLEGETQYF.

The chain joins TRBV19 to TRBJ2-7, with 8 bases identical to TRBD1. Germline assignment: CDR1 LNHDA and CDR2 SQIVND (reference sequence). The CDR3 is 15 amino acids. V trimming: 3 bases; J trimming: 3 bases; junction bases outside the gene matches: 7. The CDR3 DNA is TGTGCCAGTAGTATTCTCGGACAGGGTTTCTACGAGCAGTACTTC. Residues: CASSILGQGFYEQYF.

The chain employs TRBV7-9 and TRBJ2-3; 11 nucleotides agree with TRBD2. Germline lookup yields CDR1 SEHNR and CDR2 FQNEAQ (reference sequence). This CDR3 contains 16 residues. J lost 5 bases, V lost 1 base, and 5 bases had no gene match. The CDR3 loop is CASSLEPLAGGDTQYF. The CDR3 DNA follows: TGTGCCAGCAGCTTAGAACCTCTAGCGGGGGGAGATACGCAGTATTTT.

This clone has only one observation. J is TRBJ1-1 and V is TRBV28, with a possible D match to TRBD1 (6 bases). Germline CDR1 is MDHEN and CDR2 is SYDVKM. V lost 5 bases to trimming and J lost 1 base, with 14 bases between them. The CDR3 has 15 amino acids. CDR3: CASSPYGGRNTEAFF. CDR3 sequence (DNA): TGTGCCAGCAGTCCCTACGGGGGGCGGAACACTGAAGCTTTCTTT.

About this clone: Different DNA sequences within this sample yield the same CDR3. This chain links TRBV9 with TRBJ2-7; D is unresolved. CDR1 SGDLS and CDR2 YYNGEE come from the germline V gene. The V gene lost 0 bases and the J gene lost 5 bases, with 9 bases spanning the gap. The CDR3 sequence is 13 residues long. The CDR3 DNA reads TGTGCCAGCAGCGTAGCTGGCGGAAACGAGCAGTACTTC. This gives the protein CASSVAGGNEQYF.

The chain has TRBV6-6 and TRBJ1-5; D ambiguous. V was pared by 7 bases and J by 7 bases, with 14 bases between. Germline-derived CDR1 and CDR2 are MNHNY and SVGAGI (reference sequence). This CDR3 has 13 amino acids. The CDR3 region has the DNA TGTGCCAGCACCGCGGTTCGCGGGCAGCCCCAGCATTTT. Its translation is CASTAVRGQPQHF.

The chain employs TRBV7-9 and TRBJ2-7; 7 nucleotides align to TRBD2. The CDR3 totals 15 residues. Trimming took 6 bases from V and 3 from J; bases not matched to a gene: 11. CDR1 is SEHNR and CDR2 is FQNEAQ in the germline V gene (reference sequence). The CDR3 spells CASSPGGLNYYEQYF. CDR3 coding DNA: TGTGCCAGCAGTCCCGGGGGGTTAAATTACTACGAGCAGTACTTC.

The chain combines TRBV11-2 with TRBJ2-3; D unclear. The V gene lost 0 bases and the J gene lost 2 bases, with 3 bases spanning the gap. The CDR3 consists of 13 residues. Germline CDR1 SGHAT, CDR2 FQNNGV. The DNA of the CDR3 is TGTGCCAGCAGCTTAGAGGACACAGATACGCAGTATTTT. Amino acid sequence: CASSLEDTDTQYF.

This CDR3 is CASSLIHSGANVLTF. CDR3 in DNA: TGTGCCAGCAGCTTAATCCACTCTGGGGCCAACGTCCTGACTTTC. The V and J genes are TRBV7-3 and TRBJ2-6, with unresolved D. V was clipped by 1 base and J by 0 bases, with 4 bases between them. This CDR3 contains 15 residues. Germline-derived CDR1 and CDR2 are SGHTA and FQGTGA.